The source of this T cell receptor (beta chain) is a study of STAT5B mutations in CD4+ large granular lymphocyte leukemia. Findings of the study overall: CD4-sorted patient repertoires seemed more clonal than healthy CD4+ repertoires. Less than 30% of private leukemic clonotypes occurred rarely in other patients' non-leukemic repertoires.

A word on this clone: Its antigen remains unknown.

Per the original data handling: Lowest detectable productive clonotype frequency was 2.59 x 10-5. Assay: immunoSEQ multiplex PCR; the TCRdb copy retains only in-frame clones and omits some. D and trimming come from the DNA, and the V and J calls and clone size come from that table. The sample lists some 30,000 clones; approximately 76% were seen once. The germline CDR1 and CDR2 sequences are SNHLY and FYNNEI. CDR3 size: 10 residues. The V and J ends lost 10 bases and 9 bases respectively, with 11 bases between them. The sequenced sample was CD4+ T cells from blood buffy coats. This TCR was recovered from a human donor in good health. The chain employs TRBV2 and TRBJ2-3; a possible D gene is TRBD2 (5 bases). The CDR3 bases are TGTGCCACCCGACGAGGGACGCAGTATTTT. Translation: CATRRGTQYF.